These 2 T cell receptor beta chains came from one sample sequenced in a study of OX40 agonist ivuxolimab in advanced cancers. Some clones are missing from TCRdb's copy, which holds only in-frame ones; the method was immunoSEQ multiplex PCR. The data contain under 75,000 clones, approximately 88% of them singletons. This material consisted of CD4+ or CD8+ T cells sorted from blood, taken in a trial of the OX40 agonist ivuxolimab. These receptors were obtained from an adult with an advanced solid tumor such as melanoma, head and neck, liver or kidney cancer.

DNA for the CDR3: TGTGCCACCAGCAGCCATGGGGCGGCCGGGGAGCTGTTTTTT. It is translated as CATSSHGAAGELFF. The chain has TRBV15 and TRBJ2-2; possible D gene TRBD1, 5 bases. This CDR3 has 14 residues. V lost 3 bases to trimming and J lost 6 bases, with 11 bases between them. The germline CDR1 and CDR2 sequences are LNHNV and YYDKDF (reference sequence). Full variable domain (outside the CDR3, taken from reference TRBV15 and TRBJ2-2): DAMVIQNPRYQVTQFGKPVTLSCSQTLNHNVMYWYQQKSSQAPKLLFHYYDKDFNNEADTPDNFQSRRPNTSFCFLDIRSPGLGDTAMYLCATSSHGAAGELFFGEGSRLTVL.

The chain combines TRBV2 with TRBJ1-5; D uncertain. V was shortened by 2 bases and J by 1 base, with 9 bases between the two germline ends. The germline V gene encodes CDR1 SNHLY and CDR2 FYNNEI. There are 15 residues in the CDR3. CDR3 in DNA: TGTGCCAGCAGTGAATTGGGCTCGAGCAATCAGCCCCAGCATTTT. This gives the protein CASSELGSSNQPQHF.